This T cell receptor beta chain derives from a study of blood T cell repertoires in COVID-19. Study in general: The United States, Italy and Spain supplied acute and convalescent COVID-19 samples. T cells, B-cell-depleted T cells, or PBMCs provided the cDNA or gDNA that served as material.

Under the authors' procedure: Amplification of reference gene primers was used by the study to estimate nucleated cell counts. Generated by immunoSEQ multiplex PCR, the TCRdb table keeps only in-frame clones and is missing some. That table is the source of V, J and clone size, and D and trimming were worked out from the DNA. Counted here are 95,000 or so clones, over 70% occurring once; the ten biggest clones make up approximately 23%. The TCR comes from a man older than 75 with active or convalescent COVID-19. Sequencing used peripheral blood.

The CDR3 loop is CASSDRQGVGGYTF. CDR3 nucleotides: TGTGCCAGCAGTGATCGGCAGGGTGTTGGGGGCTACACCTTC. The chain joins TRBV2 to TRBJ1-2, with D perhaps matching TRBD1 (5 bases). From germline, CDR1 is SNHLY and CDR2 FYNNEI. The CDR3 is made up of 14 amino acids. Deletions cut 3 bases from V and 8 bases from J, with 16 bases between.